These 7 T cell receptor beta chains originate from one sample sequenced in a study of blood T cell repertoires in COVID-19. Clones were sequenced by immunoSEQ multiplex PCR, and TCRdb holds only the in-frame ones, with some missing. The table includes fewer than 250,000 clones, about 83% detected once. Sequencing was performed on peripheral blood. These receptors all stem from a woman aged 40 to 50 with active or convalescent COVID-19.

The chain couples TRBV19 to TRBJ2-7, with a weak D call TRBD1 (6 bases). Trimming removed 4 bases at V and 0 bases at J, with 13 bases between. The CDR3 sequence is 15 residues long. CDR1 is LNHDA and CDR2 is SQIVND in the germline V gene (reference sequence). The CDR3 coding sequence is TGTGCCAGTAGTAGTATAGGGGACAACTCCTACGAGCAGTACTTC. Its translation is CASSSIGDNSYEQYF.

The chain has TRBV5-1 and TRBJ1-4; no reliable D call. Trimming cost V 0 bases and J 8 bases, with 11 bases left between them. The germline gives CDR1 SGHRS, CDR2 YFSETQ. This CDR3 region has 14 residues. CDR3 protein: CASSLGGSGEKLFF. CDR3 sequence (DNA): TGCGCCAGCAGCTTGGGTGGTTCGGGGGAAAAACTGTTTTTT.

This clone was recorded at least ten times. V and J are TRBV4-3 and TRBJ2-3; TRBD2 agrees at 10 bases. The CDR3 runs 14 residues. Germline CDR1 and CDR2: LGHNA and YSLEER. After removal of 5 bases from V and 4 bases from J, the junction contained 3 bases not matched to a gene. CDR3 region: CASSTLAGSDTQYF. The CDR3 DNA sequence: TGCGCCAGCAGCACACTAGCGGGGTCAGATACGCAGTATTTT.

This rearrangement joins TRBV4-1 to TRBJ1-5, with D unresolved. V was pared by 2 bases and J by 0 bases, with 8 bases between. The CDR3 runs to 15 residues. From germline, CDR1 is MGHRA and CDR2 YSYEKL. CDR3 protein: CASSQIQNSNQPQHF. The DNA for the CDR3 is TGCGCCAGCAGCCAAATACAGAATAGCAATCAGCCCCAGCATTTT.

The chain uses TRBV24-1 and TRBJ2-1, with 10 bases fitting TRBD2. The V segment lost 2 bases and the J segment 3 bases; nucleotides outside the gene matches: 6. Germline V gene lookup returns CDR1 KGHDR and CDR2 SFDVKD. CDR3 size: 17 residues. For the CDR3, the DNA is TGTGCCACCAGTGATTCCCTGGGACTAGCGTACTACAATGAGCAGTTCTTC. This translates into CATSDSLGLAYYNEQFF.

The rearrangement joins TRBV28 to TRBJ2-2; 7 nucleotides line up with TRBD1. This CDR3 has 16 residues. Germline V gene sequence: CDR1 MDHEN, CDR2 SYDVKM. V trimming: 3 bases; J trimming: 5 bases; junction bases outside the gene matches: 9. DNA of the CDR3: TGTGCCAGCAGTTTCCGAGACAGGGTTAAAACCGGGGAGCTGTTTTTT. Translated: CASSFRDRVKTGELFF.

The chain combines TRBV11-3 with TRBJ1-1, with a tentative D call TRBD1 (5 bases). Trimming pared 5 bases from V and 0 bases from J, leaving 16 bases between. The CDR3 spans 16 residues. Germline CDR1 reads SGHNT; CDR2 reads YENEEA. This chain's CDR3 is CASSPFQGGMNTEAFF. In DNA form, the CDR3 reads TGTGCCAGCAGCCCTTTCCAGGGAGGGATGAACACTGAAGCTTTCTTT.